These T cell receptor beta chains were read from a single sample in a study of neoadjuvant nivolumab and ipilimumab in lung cancer. Data came from immunoSEQ multiplex PCR; TCRdb stores just in-frame clones and leaves some out. Altogether 7,000 to 9,500 clones are present, 89% being singletons, with the ten largest covering roughly 2.3%. The sample consisted of tumor tissue, taken after neoadjuvant nivolumab, alone or with ipilimumab, at or shortly before surgery. The receptors shown here come from an adult with non-small cell lung cancer. Some clones in this sample may be carry-over from other donors' samples. Both conserved end residues are part of each CDR3. The D gene is left open where the match is weak. Rows give clone size only sometimes, using once, few, many, or a class for an expanded clone.

>TRBV5-5|.|.|TRBJ2-1
TGTGCCAGCAGTTTATCAGGGCACCCCTACAATGAGCAGTTCTTC
CASSLSGHPYNEQFF
>TRBV11-2|.|.|TRBJ2-1
TGTGCCAGCAGCTTAGGGCGCAGGGTTGATGAGCAGTTCTTC
CASSLGRRVDEQFF
>TRBV6-5|TRBD1|.|TRBJ1-5
TGTGCCAGCAGGGGGACAGACAATCAGCCCCAGCATTTT
CASRGTDNQPQHF
>TRBV18|.|.|TRBJ1-1
TGTGCCAGCTCGCCGGGGTTGTCGGCGGAAGCTTTCTTT
CASSPGLSAEAFF
>TRBV5-5|.|.|TRBJ2-3
TGTGCCAGCAGCTTGCCGACGCCCCAGGGTCGCACAGATACGCAGTATTTT
CASSLPTPQGRTDTQYF
>TRBV6-5|TRBD1|.|TRBJ2-2
TGTGCCAGTCAGGGACAGGGGGCCGGGGAGCTGTTTTTT
CASQGQGAGELFF
>TRBV19|TRBD1|.|TRBJ1-5
TGTGCCAGTAGAGACAGGGCTCTAAATCAGCCCCAGCATTTT
CASRDRALNQPQHF
>TRBV18|TRBD2|.|TRBJ2-7
TGTGCCAGCTCAGCTGGGACTAGCGGGAGGGCCCTCGAGCAGTACTTC
CASSAGTSGRALEQYF
>TRBV5-1|.|once|TRBJ2-7
TGCGCCAGCAGCTTGGAAATGGCTGGGGAGCAGTACTTC
CASSLEMAGEQYF
>TRBV5-1|.|.|TRBJ1-2
TGCGCCAGCAGCTTGGAAGGGCCGCGCTATGGCTACACCTTC
CASSLEGPRYGYTF
>TRBV18|.|.|TRBJ2-5
TGTGCCAGCTCACCACGGGGAGAGACCCAGTACTTC
CASSPRGETQYF
>TRBV4-1|.|.|TRBJ1-5
TGCGCCAGCAGCCCGTACAGGGAGCTTAGCAATCAGCCCCAGCATTTT
CASSPYRELSNQPQHF
>TRBV11-2|TRBD1|.|TRBJ2-5
TGTGCCAGCAGCCGGGACAGGACGCAAGAGACCCAGTACTTC
CASSRDRTQETQYF
>TRBV11-2|.|.|TRBJ1-1
TGTGCCAGCAGCCCATCGGGCCAGGGGTTGAACACTGAAGCTTTCTTT
CASSPSGQGLNTEAFF
>TRBV2|TRBD1|.|TRBJ1-2
TGTGCCAGCAGAGGGAACAGGGGAAATGGCTACACCTTC
CASRGNRGNGYTF
>TRBV20-1|TRBD1|.|TRBJ2-1
TGCAGTGCGCAGACAGGGTTCGAGCAGTTCTTC
CSAQTGFEQFF
>TRBV30|.|.|TRBJ1-1
TGTGCCTGGAGTGTCCCCGGGCGAGCTTTCTTT
CAWSVPGRAFF
>TRBV29-1|.|.|TRBJ2-2
TGCAGCGCCAAGGGGAACACCGGGGAGCTGTTTTTT
CSAKGNTGELFF